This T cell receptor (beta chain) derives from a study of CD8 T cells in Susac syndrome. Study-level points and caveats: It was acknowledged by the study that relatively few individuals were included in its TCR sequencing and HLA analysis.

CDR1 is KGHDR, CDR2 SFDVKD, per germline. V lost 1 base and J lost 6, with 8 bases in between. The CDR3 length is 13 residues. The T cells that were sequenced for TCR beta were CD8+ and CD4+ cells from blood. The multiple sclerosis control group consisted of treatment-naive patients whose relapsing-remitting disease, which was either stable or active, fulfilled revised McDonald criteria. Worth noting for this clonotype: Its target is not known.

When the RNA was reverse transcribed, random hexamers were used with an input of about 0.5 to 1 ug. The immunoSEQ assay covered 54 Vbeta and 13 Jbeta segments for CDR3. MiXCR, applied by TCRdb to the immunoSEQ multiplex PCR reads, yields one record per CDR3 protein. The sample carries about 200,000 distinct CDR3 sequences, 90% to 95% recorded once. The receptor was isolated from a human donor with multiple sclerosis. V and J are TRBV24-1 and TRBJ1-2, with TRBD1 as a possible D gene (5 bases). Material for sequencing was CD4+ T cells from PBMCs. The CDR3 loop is CATSDLRGHGYTF. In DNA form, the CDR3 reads TGTGCCACCAGTGATTTACGGGGACATGGCTACACCTTC.